Included here is one TCR beta chain sequence, with context. This clonotype occurred a few times. Its antigen has not been determined. Sequence at one end of the junction differs from germline and may be a read error. This sample was taken from a study of tumor and adjacent non-tumor tissue in lung cancer (dated by TCRdb to between 2018 and 2020). Background for the entire study: Of the cohort, around eleven patients had adenocarcinoma, 2 had squamous cell carcinoma and 1 had small cell lung cancer. The 15 enrolled patients, of whom approximately 10 were men and 5 were women, were aged about 31 to 80 years and were diagnosed with TNM stage I to III disease. Sequencing generated a total of 125,075,908 productive TCRbeta reads, averaging about 4 million reads per sample. Using bulk TCRbeta repertoires from under 17 lung cancer patients, the study set lung tumor tissue side by side with matched distant non-tumor lung tissue. More than 25 paired specimens, one tumor and one normal lung sample per patient, were profiled by TCRbeta CDR3 sequencing. The paper as a whole reports these results and caveats: Peripheral blood was not sequenced, so blood TCRbeta repertoires were not examined in the lung cancer patients of the study. Only about 15 patients were included in the cohort, and the need for larger samples and more detailed clinical data was noted by the authors. Younger patients had significantly higher TCR diversity, and higher tumor TCR diversity was associated with shorter overall and disease-free survival. In normal lung, the top 100 clones accounted for a significantly larger cumulative share of the repertoire than in tumor tissue. Tumor tissue showed significantly greater TCR diversity (inverse Simpson) than normal lung tissue (approximately 400 vs 170, P = 0.0075, Mann-Whitney U test). The sequencing platform is not named in the methods, and unique molecular identifiers are not mentioned.

RNA was isolated from bulk unsorted tissue, and RNA quality was assessed with a NanoDrop ND-1000 and an Agilent 2100. All donors had newly diagnosed lung cancer, had not received prior chemotherapy, and were admitted for thoracic surgery in China between August and November 2014. Patients who had received previous radiotherapy or chemotherapy, or who had another concurrent cancer, were excluded from the study. Surgical tissue pieces of roughly 1-2 cm3 were preserved in RNAlater solution and stored at -80 °C until use. The method was multiplex PCR. The run used an Illumina HiSeq 2500. Following protocols modified from ARM-PCR, the researchers constructed TCRbeta libraries through three rounds of nested PCR with primers (Table S4). Before sequencing, PCR products of 200-500 bp were cut from the gel and purified using the QIAquick gel extraction kit. The original pipeline was this. Reads were cleaned with Trimmomatic, merged with FLASH into complete CDR3 sequences, and assigned to V(D)J germline segments with MiTCR. Clonal diversity was calculated as the inverse Simpson's index using VDJtools. Productive reads were defined as in-frame sequences without a premature stop codon. The public sequencing data were trimmed at Q25 with fastp and processed into clonotypes with MiXCR by TCRdb, which kept only in-frame beta chains. A single entry per CDR3 protein holds the most common genes and DNA from its merged rows. The V and J calls, along with clone size, are taken from TCRdb and not from the paper's own processing. This sample holds 75,000 to 100,000 distinct CDR3 sequences; 65% to 75% were observed only once. The ten biggest clones cover around 16% of the sample.

CDR1 and CDR2 are read off the germline V gene (reference sequence) as DFQATT and SNEGSKA. Including cysteine and phenylalanine, the CDR3 has 15 amino acids. Only CDR3 DNA remains: 45 bases, in frame from the first base. The receptor's source is a man aged 55 to 70 with non-small cell lung cancer. The sample was lung tumor tissue. This chain joins TRBV20-1 to TRBJ1-1; the D segment could be TRBD1, given 6 matching bases. The DNA sequence is TGCAGTGCTAGAGATTGGCAGGGGACGAACACTGGAGCTCCCTTT. Translated, it gives CSARDWQGTNTGAPF.